This is a list of T cell receptor beta chains from one sample in a study of CD8+ T cells in alopecia areata. Method: immunoSEQ multiplex PCR; TCRdb's copy keeps in-frame clones and lacks some. The data hold some 170,000 clones, with over 50% observed a single time. The sequenced sample was CD4+ T cells sorted from blood, obtained at week 0. The receptors were sampled from a human donor with alopecia areata. The CDR3 runs from the conserved cysteine through the conserved F or W. Each record gives: V gene, D gene, clone size, J gene, CDR3 DNA, CDR3 protein. D genes are given only for firm matches. For some rows the clone size is stated as once, few or many, or as a class when expanded; others skip it.

TRBV6-1	.	.	TRBJ2-2	TGTGCCAGCGAGTCGAACACCGGGGAGCTGTTTTTT	CASESNTGELFF
TRBV29-1	.	.	TRBJ2-3	TGCAGCGCCGACAGTGTGAATACGCAGTATTTT	CSADSVNTQYF
TRBV11-1	TRBD2	few	TRBJ2-5	TGTGCCAGCAGCCGGACTAGCGCCACCACGACCCAGTACTTC	CASSRTSATTTQYF
TRBV5-6	.	.	TRBJ2-7	TGTGCCAGCAGCTTGAAACTAGGGGGACCTCACTACGAGCAGTACTTC	CASSLKLGGPHYEQYF
TRBV19	.	.	TRBJ2-1	TGTGCCACCAAGGACGCAGGCTACAATGAGCAGTTCTTC	CATKDAGYNEQFF
TRBV30	TRBD1	few	TRBJ2-7	TGTGCCTGGAGTAGAATTTATCTCCGGGACAGGGACCACGAGCAGTACTTC	CAWSRIYLRDRDHEQYF
TRBV7-9	.	few	TRBJ2-4	TGTGCCAGCAGCTCAGCAGCACCCAAAAACATTCAGTACTTC	CASSSAAPKNIQYF
TRBV29-1	.	few	TRBJ1-4	TGCAGCGTTTCCCCCAGGGATGAAAAACTGTTTTTT	CSVSPRDEKLFF
TRBV10-3	.	.	TRBJ1-6	TGTGCCATCAGTGAGAGGGTGACGGGGGGGGTGAATTCACCCCTCCACTTT	CAISERVTGGVNSPLHF
TRBV10-3	TRBD2	many	TRBJ2-5	TGTGCCACCGGACTAGCGGGGGGCTCAAAGACCCAGTACTTC	CATGLAGGSKTQYF
TRBV19	.	few	TRBJ1-2	TGTGCCAGTACTGAAGGGTCACGGGGCTACACCTTC	CASTEGSRGYTF
TRBV19	TRBD1	.	TRBJ2-1	TGTGCCAGTTCATACCCCTCCAAATCAATCTATACTGGGACAGCTACCTACAATGAGCAGTTCTTC	CASSYPSKSIYTGTATYNEQFF
TRBV30	TRBD1	.	TRBJ2-4	TGTGCCTGGACTGGAAGGGGGCCGGCGGACAAAAACATTCAGTACTTC	CAWTGRGPADKNIQYF
TRBV10-3	.	.	TRBJ2-5	TGTGCCATCAGTGGACCGGGTCAAAAAGAGACCCAGTACTTC	CAISGPGQKETQYF
TRBV15	TRBD1	.	TRBJ1-6	TGTGCCACCAAGACAGGGTCGTCCTATAATTCACCCCTCCACTTT	CATKTGSSYNSPLHF
TRBV5-1	.	few	TRBJ1-5	TGCGCCAGCAGCTTGGGGGATCCGCAGGATCAGCCCCAGCATTTT	CASSLGDPQDQPQHF
TRBV7-2	.	.	TRBJ2-3	TGTGCCAGCAGTCATGACAGCGCCACAGATACGCAGTATTTT	CASSHDSATDTQYF
TRBV2	.	few	TRBJ1-2	TGTGCCAGCAGTGAAGATTCGCCCGGCGGGGGTGGCTACACCTTC	CASSEDSPGGGGYTF
TRBV5-6	.	.	TRBJ2-2	TGTGCCAGCAGCTTGGAACACACCGGGGAGCTGTTTTTT	CASSLEHTGELFF
TRBV10-3	TRBD2	.	TRBJ2-5	TGTGCCATGAAACGGGACTATCAAGAGACCCAGTACTTC	CAMKRDYQETQYF
TRBV6-1	TRBD1	.	TRBJ1-1	TGTGCCAGCACCAAACACGGGACAGGATTATCTGAAGCTTTCTTT	CASTKHGTGLSEAFF
TRBV18	.	.	TRBJ2-1	TGTGCCAGCTCACCACTAGCTCCGAGCTCCTACAATGAGCAGTTCTTC	CASSPLAPSSYNEQFF
TRBV15	.	many	TRBJ2-7	TGTGCCACCAGCAGAGATACCGACAGGCAGTACTTC	CATSRDTDRQYF
TRBV5-1	TRBD1	few	TRBJ1-2	TGCGCCAGCAGCCAGACAGGGGACGGCTATGGCTACACCTTC	CASSQTGDGYGYTF
TRBV29-1	TRBD2	few	TRBJ2-5	TGCAGCGTGGGGTCCACTAGCGACGAGACCCAGTACTTC	CSVGSTSDETQYF